This TCR beta chain is drawn from a study of T-cell reconstitution after alpha-beta-depleted transplantation in children. Regarding the study as a whole: Newly produced T cells mostly provided counts and TCRbeta diversity after one year, as hyperexpanded clones declined. Several hundred graft clones that had expanded were reportedly the source of alpha-beta T cells about two months after transplant.

The TCRbeta library was prepared with unique molecular identifiers. In TCRdb, the PCR reads were re-called with MiXCR into one record per CDR3 protein. Altogether around 300,000 distinct CDR3 sequences are present, roughly 11% being singletons, with the ten largest covering about 25%. Turning to this clonotype: Its specificity is unknown.

The sequenced sample was peripheral blood, obtained 180 days after TCRalphabeta/CD19-depleted stem cell transplant. The sequence derives from a male patient between 2 and 10 years old who had a stem cell transplant for chronic granulomatous disease, so the T cells may come from the graft donor.

CDR3 in amino acids: CSARDNGGLAGPGTGELFF. As DNA, the CDR3 is TGCAGTGCTAGAGATAACGGGGGACTAGCGGGGCCGGGCACCGGGGAGCTGTTTTTT. The chain uses TRBV20-1 and TRBJ2-2; 13 bases map to TRBD2. V shed 0 bases, J shed 4 bases, and the junction held 11 bases outside the gene matches. CDR1 and CDR2 (germline): DFQATT, SNEGSKA (reference sequence). CDR3 length: 19 residues.